The sequence of this T cell receptor beta chain was determined in a study of T cell changes during pregnancy in multiple sclerosis. Per germline, CDR1 KGHSH and CDR2 LQKENI. The CDR3 loop spans 15 amino acids. Trimming removed 6 bases from V and 3 bases from J, with 16 bases in between. The assay was immunoSEQ multiplex PCR, and TCRdb's table has in-frame clones only and misses some. The sample consists of over 70,000 clones, around 92% of them appearing once. Specimen: peripheral blood, collected in the third trimester of pregnancy. The chain is built from TRBV18 and TRBJ2-3, with D tentatively TRBD2 (6 bases). This clonotype originated in a female donor in good health, enrolled as a control in a pregnancy study. CDR3 nucleotides: TGTGCCAGCTCTTCGGGAGTTGTGTTGACAGATACGCAGTATTTT. Protein product: CASSSGVVLTDTQYF.